These 9 T cell receptor beta chains were sequenced from one sample in a study of patients and donors after allogeneic stem cell transplantation. TCRdb called the RT-PCR reads again in MiXCR, with one record for every CDR3 protein. The repertoire holds 920,000 or so distinct CDR3 sequences, with around 17% as singletons. The sequencing input was blood, either unsorted or a sorted T cell fraction (not recorded which). The receptors were gathered from a human donor who was either an allogeneic HSCT recipient or a stem cell or donor lymphocyte infusion donor (not recorded which). It is not recorded whose cells these are; they may come from a transplant donor.

This clonotype was counted only a few times. This sequence joins TRBV27 and TRBJ2-2, with 7 bases lining up with TRBD1. The CDR3 runs to 15 residues. Germline-derived CDR1 and CDR2 are MNHEY and SMNVEV (reference sequence). With 8 bases clipped from V and 1 base from J, the junction kept 7 bases outside the gene matches. In DNA, the CDR3 is TGTGCCAGCCTCCCGACAGGGTTGAACACCGGGGAGCTGTTTTTT. It translates to CASLPTGLNTGELFF.

This chain links TRBV6-1 with TRBJ2-7; D remains unclear. The CDR3 contains 17 residues. V was trimmed by 0 bases and J by 0 bases, leaving 15 bases between them. Germline lookup yields CDR1 MNHNS and CDR2 SASEGT. The CDR3 spells CASSEAHGIGSSYEQYF. The CDR3 DNA sequence: TGTGCCAGCAGTGAAGCACATGGGATAGGCAGCTCCTACGAGCAGTACTTC.

V gene TRBV7-2 combines with J gene TRBJ1-1, with D possibly being TRBD1 (5 bases). The CDR3 has 15 amino acids. Looked up from germline, CDR1 is SGHTA and CDR2 is FQGNSA. Trimming shortened V by 3 bases and J by 9 bases, and 20 bases separated the two germline ends. DNA for the CDR3: TGTGCCAGCAGCTTGGGCCCCGGGGGAGGTCAAAAAGCTTTCTTT. Translated: CASSLGPGGGQKAFF.

The chain uses TRBV12-3 or TRBV12-4 and TRBJ2-1; 11 bases are shared with TRBD2. The CDR3 runs to 18 residues. Unmatched junction bases numbered 16, after V lost 5 bases and J lost 7 bases. CDR3 bases: TGTGCCAGCAGTCTACACCCCCTAACTAGCGGGAGTTCTAATGAGCAGTTCTTC. Translating it yields CASSLHPLTSGSSNEQFF.

This clonotype was counted a few times. The rearrangement joins TRBV6-1 to TRBJ2-3; TRBD1 matches at 8 bases. The germline V gene encodes CDR1 MNHNS and CDR2 SASEGT. The junction had 11 bases not matched to a gene; V was cut back by 7 bases and J by 2 bases. This CDR3 is 16 amino acids long. The CDR3 DNA reads as TGTGCCAGCACCATACGACAGGGGTCACACACAGATACGCAGTATTTT. Residues: CASTIRQGSHTDTQYF.

There are a few counts of this clonotype. As DNA, the CDR3 is TGCGCCAGCAGCCCTCTCAGCGGAAAGAACTACGAGCAGTACTTC. This translates into CASSPLSGKNYEQYF. The chain employs TRBV5-1 and TRBJ2-7; weak D call: TRBD2 (5 bases). Germline V gene data show CDR1 as SGHRS and CDR2 as YFSETQ. The CDR3 extends over 15 amino acids. V shed 4 bases and J shed 3 bases, with 17 bases lying between them.

This chain joins TRBV5-6 and TRBJ2-5; no firm D call. The V and J ends lost 0 bases and 5 bases respectively, with 5 bases between them. The germline gives CDR1 SGHDT, CDR2 YYEEEE. This CDR3 comprises 12 residues. This chain's CDR3 is CASSLAWETQYF. As DNA, the CDR3 is TGTGCCAGCAGCTTGGCATGGGAGACCCAGTACTTC.

The sample holds many counts of this clonotype. This chain connects TRBV7-9 to TRBJ2-7; 8 positions match TRBD1. J lost 3 bases, V lost 5 bases, and 6 bases had no gene match. Germline lookup yields CDR1 SEHNR and CDR2 FQNEAQ (reference sequence). This CDR3 is 14 amino acids long. The CDR3 here is CASSLGTGYYEQYF. CDR3 coding DNA: TGTGCCAGCAGCCTGGGGACAGGTTACTACGAGCAGTACTTC.

The J gene is TRBJ2-7, the V gene TRBV5-1; 7 bases map to TRBD1. CDR1 and CDR2 from the germline V gene are SGHRS and YFSETQ. This CDR3 region has 13 residues. Unmatched junction bases numbered 5, after V lost 2 bases and J lost 6 bases. The CDR3 spells CASSFDRAGEQYF. The CDR3 nucleotides read TGCGCCAGCAGCTTTGACAGGGCAGGCGAGCAGTACTTC.